The 20 T cell receptor beta chains below come from one sample, sequenced in a study of graft-versus-host responses after intestinal transplantation (dated by TCRdb to the early 2020s). For these TCRs, the target antigens are not known. The library came from the immunoSEQ multiplex PCR assay. In its TCRdb copy, this immuneACCESS table keeps in-frame sequences only and misses some clones. Where compared with another copy, unresolved V genes explain less than half of these, and the others have no known cause. The sample table contains over 85,000 clones; only one count was recorded for about 95% of them. More than 0.15% of the sample is taken by the ten largest. The time point label, read with the paper, signifies: cells obtained before transplantation from donor or recipient. Sequencing was performed on unstimulated CD4+ T cells sorted from spleen or lymph node cells, taken before transplant. These receptors were taken from a human donor who was the organ donor for an intestinal transplant.

The CDR3 sequence is CASSPARISNEKLFF. CDR3 bases: TGCGCCAGCAGCCCAGCGAGAATTTCTAATGAAAAACTGTTTTTT. The V gene is TRBV4-1, the J gene TRBJ1-4, with no clear D. Trimming took off 4 bases at V and 3 bases at J, with 12 bases between the two ends. Germline V gene sequence: CDR1 MGHRA, CDR2 YSYEKL. The CDR3 extends over 15 amino acids.

The CDR3 coding sequence is TGTGCCAGCAGTCCCCGCACAGGGGTCGAGACCCAGTACTTC. Protein: CASSPRTGVETQYF. The V and J genes are TRBV25-1 and TRBJ2-5, with 7 bases matching TRBD1. The CDR3 extends over 14 amino acids. Trimming cost V 5 bases and J 5 bases; bases outside gene matches: 8. The germline CDR1 and CDR2 sequences are MGHDK and SYGVNS.

The V gene is TRBV29-1, the J gene TRBJ2-1, with 8 bases fitting TRBD1. The germline gives CDR1 SQVTM, CDR2 ANQGSEA. The trim removed 3 bases at V and 6 bases at J, leaving 7 bases unmatched. The CDR3 covers 14 residues. DNA of the CDR3: TGCAGCGTTGATCGACAGGGGAAGCCCAATGAGCAGTTCTTC. It codes for CSVDRQGKPNEQFF.

This clone was observed once. The V and J genes are TRBV4-1 and TRBJ2-2; tentatively, D is TRBD2 (5 bases). V was cut by 4 bases and J by 6 bases, with 15 bases left in between. Germline CDR1 MGHRA, CDR2 YSYEKL. This CDR3 has 15 amino acids. The CDR3 protein is CASSLDGVSAGELFF. Here the CDR3 DNA reads TGCGCCAGCAGCCTCGACGGGGTCTCCGCCGGGGAGCTGTTTTTT.

The V call is TRBV28, the J call TRBJ2-4; tentatively, D is TRBD1 (5 bases). V lost 2 bases to trimming and J lost 8 bases, with 10 bases between them. CDR3 length: 13 amino acids. Germline V gene sequence: CDR1 MDHEN, CDR2 SYDVKM. This CDR3 is CASSLAGSYIQYF. The CDR3 DNA is TGTGCCAGCAGTTTAGCAGGGTCGTACATTCAGTACTTC. The complete variable domain, with remaining parts taken from reference TRBV28 and TRBJ2-4, reads DVKVTQSSRYLVKRTGEKVFLECVQDMDHENMFWYRQDPGLGLRLIYFSYDVKMKEKGDIPEGYSVSREKKERFSLILESASTNQTSMYLCASSLAGSYIQYFGAGTRLSVL.

This chain links TRBV7-9 with TRBJ1-1; D gene ambiguous. Looked up from germline, CDR1 is SEHNR and CDR2 is FQNEAQ (reference sequence). V was cut by 4 bases and J by 1 base, with 4 bases left in between. The CDR3 runs to 12 residues. The CDR3 coding sequence is TGTGCCAGCAGCTCATCGAACACTGAAGCTTTCTTT. As protein: CASSSSNTEAFF.

In regard to this clone: One end of the junction does not line up with germline, which may come from a read error. The chain combines TRBV19 with TRBJ1-1; tentatively, D is TRBD1 (5 bases). Germline V gene data show CDR1 as LNHDA and CDR2 as SQIVND (reference sequence). This CDR3 is 13 amino acids long. The CDR3 DNA sequence: TGTGCCAGTAGTAATCGACAGAACACTGAAGCTCTCTTT. Residues: CASSNRQNTEALF.

The gene calls are TRBV28 and TRBJ1-2; D uncertain. The V end lost 4 bases, the J end lost 8 bases, and 11 bases lay between the germline ends. This CDR3 spans 12 amino acids. CDR1 and CDR2 from the germline V gene are MDHEN and SYDVKM. CDR3 DNA sequence: TGTGCCAGCAGTTCATCTTCGAGGGGCTACACCTTC. Protein: CASSSSSRGYTF.

Turning to this clone: Other DNA sequences in the same sample also yield this CDR3. V gene TRBV6-5 combines with J gene TRBJ2-1, with 11 bases lining up with TRBD2. Germline CDR1 reads MNHEY; CDR2 reads SVGAGI. The CDR3 is 15 amino acids. After removal of 0 bases from V and 6 bases from J, the junction contained 1 base not matched to a gene. DNA for the CDR3: TGTGCCAGCAGTTACTCTAGCGGGGGGGCCAATGAGCAGTTCTTC. This sequence encodes CASSYSSGGANEQFF.

This chain uses TRBV7-9 with TRBJ2-1; D possibly corresponds to TRBD2 (6 bases). The germline V and J ends were trimmed by 1 base and 0 bases, with 10 bases remaining between them. This CDR3 has 16 amino acids. Germline-derived CDR1 and CDR2 are SEHNR and FQNEAQ (reference sequence). The CDR3 nucleotides read TGTGCCAGCAGCTTAGTCCGGGAGAGCTCCTACAATGAGCAGTTCTTC. Its translation is CASSLVRESSYNEQFF.

The J gene is TRBJ2-2, the V gene TRBV9; a possible D gene is TRBD1 (5 bases). V lost 1 base to trimming and J lost 0 bases, with 13 bases between them. From germline, CDR1 is SGDLS and CDR2 YYNGEE. This CDR3 has 17 residues. This CDR3 reads CASSVSTDSSNTGELFF. The CDR3 DNA reads TGTGCCAGCAGCGTATCGACAGACAGTTCGAACACCGGGGAGCTGTTTTTT.

This chain joins TRBV5-6 and TRBJ1-6; TRBD1 might be the D (6 bases). This CDR3 is 15 amino acids long. V lost 2 bases and J lost 9, with 15 bases in between. The germline gives CDR1 SGHDT, CDR2 YYEEEE. The CDR3 region is CASSLRGRGSSPLHF. In DNA, the CDR3 is TGTGCCAGCAGCTTACGGGGCAGGGGCTCTTCACCCCTCCACTTT.

The chain is built from TRBV19 and TRBJ1-1; TRBD1 agrees at 10 bases. The CDR3 runs to 14 residues. Germline loops: CDR1 LNHDA, CDR2 SQIVND (reference sequence). The V segment lost 9 bases and the J segment 0 bases; nucleotides outside the gene matches: 4. In DNA form, the CDR3 reads TGTGCCAGCACGACAGGGGGCCTGAACACTGAAGCTTTCTTT. It translates to CASTTGGLNTEAFF.

The genes are TRBV25-1 and TRBJ2-5, with unresolved D. The CDR3 contains 14 residues. V was cut by 4 bases and J by 2 bases, with 11 bases left in between. Germline CDR1 is MGHDK and CDR2 is SYGVNS. This CDR3 reads CASSGPFEQETQYF. The DNA for the CDR3 is TGTGCCAGCAGTGGTCCCTTTGAGCAAGAGACCCAGTACTTC.

The V and J genes are TRBV6-6 and TRBJ1-1; TRBD1 aligns across 7 bases. Germline CDR1 and CDR2: MNHNY and SVGAGI (reference sequence). The CDR3 is made up of 13 amino acids. Trimming removed 7 bases from V and 6 bases from J; junction bases left unmatched: 8. CDR3 in amino acids: CASKTGLRPEAFF. In nucleotides, the CDR3 is TGTGCCAGCAAGACAGGGTTGAGGCCTGAAGCTTTCTTT.

The chain has TRBV18 and TRBJ2-7, with 9 bases identical to TRBD1. Germline lookup yields CDR1 KGHSH and CDR2 LQKENI. This CDR3 is 13 amino acids long. The trim removed 10 bases at V and 2 bases at J, leaving 6 bases unmatched. The chain's CDR3 is CATGTGQPYEQYF. The DNA of the CDR3 is TGTGCCACCGGGACAGGGCAACCCTACGAGCAGTACTTC.

This clone has only one observation. The junction departs from germline at one end; a sequencing error may be responsible. Other DNA sequences in the sample encode the same CDR3. The chain employs TRBV11-3 and TRBJ2-2; TRBD2 might be the D (6 bases). This CDR3 contains 19 residues. CDR1 and CDR2 (germline): SGHNT, YENEEA. The CDR3 loop reads CASSFPTTPRGYVTGELFF. The CDR3 nucleotides are TGTGCCAGCAGCTTCCCAACGACACCTCGGGGGTATGTCACCGGGGAACTGTTTTTT.

This clone has a single count. The chain couples TRBV19 to TRBJ2-7; no clear D gene. Germline V CDR1 and CDR2: LNHDA, SQIVND (reference sequence). Trimming pared 6 bases from V and 0 bases from J, leaving 9 bases between. The CDR3 extends over 13 amino acids. The CDR3 DNA sequence: TGTGCCAGTAGGGCTTTGGGCTCCTACGAGCAGTACTTC. Amino acids: CASRALGSYEQYF.

The sample holds one count of this clone. The rearrangement links TRBV7-2 to TRBJ2-5; D not resolved. Between the trimmed V and J ends, which lost 2 bases and 0 bases, there was a span of 7 bases. Germline V lookup: CDR1 SGHTA, CDR2 FQGNSA. The CDR3 is 14 residues long. The CDR3 spells CASSLRPNQETQYF. The DNA for the CDR3 is TGTGCCAGCAGCTTAAGACCCAACCAAGAGACCCAGTACTTC.

The J gene is TRBJ1-3, the V gene TRBV7-2, with TRBD1 matching over 8 bases. Trimming took 4 bases from V and 4 from J; bases not matched to a gene: 0. Germline CDR1 SGHTA, CDR2 FQGNSA. This CDR3 contains 13 residues. The DNA for the CDR3 is TGTGCCAGCAGCTGGGACAGGGGAAACACCATATATTTT. This translates into CASSWDRGNTIYF.